The 22 T cell receptor beta chains listed next were all sequenced from one sample in a study of T-cell reconstitution after alpha-beta-depleted transplantation in children (TCRdb year 2016). Receptor libraries were prepared by PCR. Sequencing was performed on an Illumina HiSeq 2500. TCR libraries were prepared with molecular barcoding, using unique molecular identifiers to normalize TCRbeta repertoire quantification. TCRdb redid the processing of the public reads, applying fastp at Q25 and MiXCR, and retained in-frame beta chains. Every CDR3 protein is listed once, alongside the most common genes and DNA of its rows. The sample table contains about 610,000 distinct CDR3 sequences; only one count was recorded for roughly a tenth of them. Roughly 3.9% of the sample comes from the top ten. This sample comprised PBMCs from the stem cell graft donor, obtained from the stem cell graft. These receptor sequences come from a human donor who donated a stem cell graft to a child with acute myeloid leukemia.

This clonotype has a count of ten or more. This chain uses TRBV20-1 with TRBJ1-6; D is uncertain. Trimming shortened V by 0 bases and J by 8 bases, and 5 bases separated the two germline ends. The CDR3 is 12 amino acids. Germline CDR1 is DFQATT and CDR2 is SNEGSKA (reference sequence). CDR3 coding DNA: TGCAGTGCTAGAGATACCGATTCACCCCTCCACTTT. This encodes CSARDTDSPLHF.

This clonotype was recorded a few times. The chain joins TRBV29-1 to TRBJ2-7; 8 bases fit TRBD1. This CDR3 is built from 14 residues. The germline gives CDR1 SQVTM, CDR2 ANQGSEA. V gave up 1 base and J gave up 0 bases; unmatched junction bases: 2. CDR3 bases: TGCAGCGTTGAAGCCCAGGGGGCCTCCTACGAGCAGTACTTC. It yields the protein CSVEAQGASYEQYF.

This clonotype was seen a handful of times. The chain combines TRBV6-2 or TRBV6-3 with TRBJ2-6; D unresolved. The germline V gene encodes CDR1 MNHEY and CDR2 SVGEGT. The CDR3 sequence is 15 residues long. The V end lost 2 bases, the J end lost 4 bases, and 9 bases lay between the germline ends. The CDR3 DNA follows: TGTGCCAGCAGTTACATTGGTTCAGGGGCCAACGTCCTGACTTTC. Protein: CASSYIGSGANVLTF.

This clonotype has a count of ten or more. The chain combines TRBV4-2 with TRBJ2-2; 14 nucleotides match TRBD2. Looked up from germline, CDR1 is LGHNA and CDR2 is YNFKEQ. The CDR3 sequence is 17 residues long. Trimming cost V 4 bases and J 4 bases; bases outside gene matches: 5. The CDR3 DNA reads TGTGCCAGCAGCCGCGGGACTAGCGGGAGTGGCACCGGGGAGCTGTTTTTT. This gives the protein CASSRGTSGSGTGELFF.

This clonotype was seen a few times. CDR3: CSPAVIRGLGDEQFF. In DNA form, the CDR3 reads TGCAGCCCGGCCGTGATCAGGGGATTGGGGGATGAGCAGTTCTTC. The chain combines TRBV29-1 with TRBJ2-1, with a tentative D call TRBD1 (6 bases). Between the trimmed V and J ends, which lost 8 bases and 8 bases, there was a span of 25 bases. Germline CDR1 and CDR2: SQVTM and ANQGSEA. The CDR3 extends over 15 amino acids.

The rearrangement links TRBV24-1 to TRBJ1-2; the D is unclear. V gave up 1 base and J gave up 0 bases, with 5 bases separating them. The germline V gene encodes CDR1 KGHDR and CDR2 SFDVKD. CDR3 size: 14 residues. Here the CDR3 reads CATSDFKTNYGYTF. The CDR3 DNA reads as TGTGCCACCAGTGATTTTAAGACTAACTATGGCTACACCTTC.

This chain links TRBV5-6 with TRBJ2-1; D may correspond to TRBD1 or TRBD2 (5 bases each). The CDR3 totals 15 residues. Trimming stripped 4 bases from V and 1 base from J, with 12 bases between. CDR1 is SGHDT and CDR2 is YYEEEE in the germline V gene. CDR3 DNA sequence: TGTGCCAGCAGCGGGGACCATCTGTCCTACAATGAGCAGTTCTTC. Translating gives CASSGDHLSYNEQFF.

The chain combines TRBV11-2 with TRBJ1-2; 9 positions agree with TRBD1. This CDR3 is 14 amino acids long. CDR1 is SGHAT and CDR2 is FQNNGV in the germline V gene. V lost 5 bases and J lost 8; bases outside the gene matches: 9. The CDR3 DNA is TGTGCCAGCAGCGCAGTACAGGGGGCTTTCGGCTACACCTTC. Its translation is CASSAVQGAFGYTF.

This clonotype was counted at least ten times. J is TRBJ2-5 and V is TRBV14; D not resolved. The CDR3 runs 15 residues. From germline, CDR1 is SGHDN and CDR2 FVKESK. V lost 0 bases, J lost 5 bases, and 13 bases lay in between. The CDR3 bases are TGTGCCAGCAGCCAAGATGGACCCGGTGTTGAGACCCAGTACTTC. Translation: CASSQDGPGVETQYF.

This clonotype was detected only a few times. The J gene is TRBJ2-1, the V gene TRBV6-2 or TRBV6-3; 7 bases fit TRBD2. CDR1 is MNHEY, CDR2 SVGEGT, per germline. J gave up 2 bases and V 4 bases, and 5 bases lay outside the gene matches. CDR3 length: 15 residues. As DNA, the CDR3 is TGTGCCAGCAGTTCAAGCGGGGTTACCTACAATGAGCAGTTCTTC. Translation: CASSSSGVTYNEQFF.

This chain links TRBV20-1 with TRBJ2-3; the match to TRBD2 covers 11 bases. Germline V CDR1 and CDR2: DFQATT, SNEGSKA (reference sequence). Losses at the gene ends were 7 bases for V and 6 bases for J; bases not matched to a gene: 6. This CDR3 is 13 amino acids long. The CDR3 protein is CSVRLAGSDTQYF. The CDR3 region has the DNA TGCAGTGTCAGACTAGCGGGATCCGATACGCAGTATTTT.

The V and J genes are TRBV7-8 and TRBJ2-7, with D unclear. V was clipped by 4 bases and J by 4 bases, with 17 bases between them. Germline loops: CDR1 SGHVS, CDR2 FQNEAQ. This CDR3 has 15 amino acids. The CDR3: CASSSLDYQSYEQYF. The CDR3 DNA reads as TGTGCCAGCAGCTCCCTGGATTACCAAAGTTACGAGCAGTACTTC. The whole variable domain, filled in from reference TRBV7-8 and TRBJ2-7, reads GAGVSQSPRYKVAKRGQDVALRCDPISGHVSLFWYQQALGQGPEFLTYFQNEAQLDKSGLPSDRFFAERPEGSVSTLKIQRTQQEDSAVYLCASSSLDYQSYEQYFGPGTRLTVT.

This clonotype has only a few counts. The rearrangement joins TRBV20-1 to TRBJ2-5, with D perhaps matching TRBD1 (5 bases). Germline CDR1 DFQATT, CDR2 SNEGSKA (reference sequence). The CDR3 is 15 amino acids. V was pared by 1 base and J by 4 bases, with 16 bases between. This CDR3 is CSARGGWIAGETQYF. The CDR3 coding sequence is TGCAGTGCTAGAGGGGGCTGGATAGCAGGAGAGACCCAGTACTTC.

The sample holds many counts of this clonotype. The CDR3 DNA sequence: TGCAGCGTTGACTGGACTCACACAGATACGCAGTATTTT. It specifies CSVDWTHTDTQYF. The chain has TRBV29-1 and TRBJ2-3; D is perhaps TRBD2 (5 bases). The CDR3 length is 13 residues. V lost 3 bases, J lost 2 bases, and 9 bases lay in between. Germline values: CDR1 SQVTM, CDR2 ANQGSEA.

The V gene is TRBV29-1, the J gene TRBJ2-7, with D tentatively TRBD1 (8 bases). With 4 bases removed from V and 2 bases from J, the gap between germline ends came to 15 bases. Germline CDR1 is SQVTM and CDR2 is ANQGSEA. CDR3 length: 14 residues. The CDR3: CSVGGGTGTYEQYF. The CDR3 DNA follows: TGCAGCGTTGGGGGGGGGACAGGTACCTACGAGCAGTACTTC.

A few counts support this clonotype. V and J are TRBV29-1 and TRBJ2-5, with D possibly being TRBD1 (6 bases). Between the trimmed V and J ends, which lost 1 base and 6 bases, there was a span of 15 bases. CDR3 length equals 14 residues. Germline CDR1 reads SQVTM; CDR2 reads ANQGSEA. CDR3 loop: CSVEVGASGQTQYF. The CDR3 DNA is TGCAGCGTTGAAGTGGGGGCCTCCGGGCAGACCCAGTACTTC.

The chain combines TRBV20-1 with TRBJ2-3; TRBD2 matches at 8 bases. After removal of 1 base from V and 8 bases from J, the junction contained 23 bases not matched to a gene. Germline CDR1 and CDR2: DFQATT and SNEGSKA (reference sequence). This CDR3 contains 19 residues. CDR3 residues: CSARAAGTSHARGGGTQYF. Written as DNA, the CDR3 is TGCAGTGCTAGAGCCGCCGGGACTAGTCATGCCCGAGGAGGTGGTACGCAGTATTTT.

This clonotype was detected many times. The chain carries TRBV20-1 and TRBJ1-5, with D hard to call. The CDR3 is 13 residues long. Per the germline V gene, CDR1 is DFQATT and CDR2 is SNEGSKA (reference sequence). Trimming cost V 2 bases and J 0 bases, with 5 bases left between them. In DNA, the CDR3 is TGCAGTGCTAGATCCGGTAGCAATCAGCCCCAGCATTTT. Translating it yields CSARSGSNQPQHF.

This clonotype is a singleton in its sample. V usage is TRBV7-2 and J usage is TRBJ1-6; D may be TRBD1 (6 bases). V was clipped by 1 base and J by 1 base, with 11 bases between them. CDR1 and CDR2 from the germline V gene are SGHTA and FQGNSA. The CDR3 is made up of 17 amino acids. The CDR3 bases are TGTGCCAGCAGCTTAGGGGGGGGCAGTTCCTATAATTCACCCCTCCACTTT. Its translation is CASSLGGGSSYNSPLHF.

This clonotype has a single count. The chain has TRBV7-2 and TRBJ2-5; 11 positions match TRBD2. Germline V CDR1 and CDR2: SGHTA, FQGNSA. Germline trimming cut 5 bases from V and 4 bases from J; bases unmatched to any gene: 9. The CDR3 is 16 residues long. The CDR3 DNA sequence: TGTGCCAGCAGCCCAACTAGCGGGAGATTTGGAGAGACCCAGTACTTC. This encodes CASSPTSGRFGETQYF.

This chain links TRBV6-5 with TRBJ1-5; no clear D gene. The CDR3 length is 13 residues. Trimming shortened V by 3 bases and J by 2 bases, and 5 bases separated the two germline ends. The germline CDR1 and CDR2 sequences are MNHEY and SVGAGI. The chain's CDR3 is CASSYEGNQPQHF. The CDR3 nucleotides read TGTGCCAGCAGTTATGAGGGCAATCAGCCCCAGCATTTT.

CDR3 loop: CASSFLGSPTQYF. In DNA, the CDR3 is TGCGCCAGCAGCTTCCTGGGGTCCCCTACGCAGTATTTT. The rearrangement links TRBV5-1 to TRBJ2-3, with D unclear. CDR1 and CDR2 (germline): SGHRS, YFSETQ. V shed 2 bases and J shed 8 bases, with 12 bases lying between them. The CDR3 totals 13 residues.